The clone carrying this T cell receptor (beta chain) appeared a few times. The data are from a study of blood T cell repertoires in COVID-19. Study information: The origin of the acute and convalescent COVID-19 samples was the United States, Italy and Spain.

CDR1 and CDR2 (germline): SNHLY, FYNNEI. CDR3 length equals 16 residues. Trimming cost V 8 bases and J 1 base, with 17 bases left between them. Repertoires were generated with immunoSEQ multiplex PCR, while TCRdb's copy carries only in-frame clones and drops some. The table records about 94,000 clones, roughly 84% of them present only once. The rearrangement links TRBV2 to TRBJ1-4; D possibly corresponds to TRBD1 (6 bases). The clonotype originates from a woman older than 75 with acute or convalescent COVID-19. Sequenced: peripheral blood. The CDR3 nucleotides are TGTGCCAGCCGCTCGAGCAGGGGTGTAACTAATGAAAAACTGTTTTTT. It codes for CASRSSRGVTNEKLFF.